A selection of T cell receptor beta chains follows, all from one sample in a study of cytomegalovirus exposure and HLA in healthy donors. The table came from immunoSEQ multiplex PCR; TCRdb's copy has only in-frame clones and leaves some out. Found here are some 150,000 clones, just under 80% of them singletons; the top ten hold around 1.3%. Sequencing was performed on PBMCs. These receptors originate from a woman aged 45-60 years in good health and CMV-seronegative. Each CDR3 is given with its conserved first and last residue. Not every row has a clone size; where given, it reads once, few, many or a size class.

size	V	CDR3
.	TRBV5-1	CASREQGTNEKLFF
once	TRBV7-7	CASSSDPGDPPYF
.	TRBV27	CASSLWQGGETQYF
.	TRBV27	CASSSKGTGQPQHF
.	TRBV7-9	CASSLALAGSSTDTQYF
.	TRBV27	CASMRGTNHGGYTF
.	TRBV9	CASSILSGHTSGNTIYF
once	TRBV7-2	CASSLASGQGRVGVWSPLHF
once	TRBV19	CASSMLTGNEQFF
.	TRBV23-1	CARDRRALYEQYF
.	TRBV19	CASSRGRDSISDTQYF
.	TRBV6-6	CASSYRQASYEQYF
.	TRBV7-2	CASSPGQNNEQFF
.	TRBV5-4	CASSIPAGGRNYGYTF
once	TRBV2	CASRLAGVTYEQYF
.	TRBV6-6	CASSSEAETQYF
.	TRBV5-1	CASSLQGVNTEAFF
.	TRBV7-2	CASSLPRGGALPSTDTQYF
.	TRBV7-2	CASSLTRPREQFF
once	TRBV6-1	CASSSHGGIETQYF
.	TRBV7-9	CASSLILGQGPNEQFF
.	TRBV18	CASSGQGVRDTEAFF
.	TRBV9	CASSAHRGRYTDTQYF
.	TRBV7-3	CASSRTDQANVLTF
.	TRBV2	CASSEAGQGFNYGYTF
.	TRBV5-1	CASSSGLSGRITNTQYF
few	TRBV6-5	CASSAQGFNQPQHF
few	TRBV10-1	CASSESIAGGGDTQYF
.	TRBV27	CASRGIRTGDNEQFF
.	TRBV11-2	CASSSGVVNTEAFF
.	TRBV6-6	CASSKGTGYSNQPQHF
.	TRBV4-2	CASSQVSGGQVFYGYTF
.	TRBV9	CASSVGGEGAQYF
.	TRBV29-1	CSVPSGGAFF
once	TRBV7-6	CASSRNTGMNTEAFF
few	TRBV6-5	CASSRLKLETPLHF
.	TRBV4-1	CASSPSIGAGGRYEQYF
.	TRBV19	CASSIVRGPEQFF
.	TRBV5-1	CASSLLGVEMGAFF
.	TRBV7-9	CASRIGTSGGGEQFF
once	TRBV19	CASSILTGPYGYTF
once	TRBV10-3	CAIRGTSAGVNTDTQYF
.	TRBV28	CASTPTGGRDYGYTF
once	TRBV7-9	CASTPSGGTSGNTQYF
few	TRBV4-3	CASSQVRSSYNEQFF
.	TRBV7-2	CASSLVGLDNEQFF
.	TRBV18	CASSRTEINYGYTF
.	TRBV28	CASSGSRERAYEQYF
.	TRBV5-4	CASSSADGRVNPEAFF